The subject of this entry is one T cell receptor beta chain. This specimen belongs to a study of blood T cell repertoires in COVID-19. Overall study: Material from acute and convalescent COVID-19 was sourced from the United States, Italy and Spain. Sources were T cells, B-cell-depleted T cells, or PBMCs; the material itself was cDNA or gDNA.

Original analysis: How many nucleated cells were present was estimated from reference gene primer amplification. Repertoires were generated with immunoSEQ multiplex PCR, while TCRdb's copy carries only in-frame clones and drops some. The V and J calls and clone size come from that table; D and trimming were worked out from the DNA. The sample has about 120,000 clones, 75% to 80% seen once. The material sequenced was peripheral blood. The receptor comes from a human donor in a cohort sampled during active COVID-19.

The CDR3 DNA sequence: TGTGCCAGCAGCGCCGGGGGCTATGGCTACACCTTC. Translation gives CASSAGGYGYTF. The rearrangement uses TRBV9 and TRBJ1-2; the D gene is possibly TRBD1 (5 bases). The CDR3 is 12 residues long. Looked up from germline, CDR1 is SGDLS and CDR2 is YYNGEE. V lost 3 bases and J 4 bases, leaving 7 bases between the germline ends.